This TCR beta chain was obtained from a study of Ad26.COV2.S vaccination and SARS-CoV-2 variants. Germline V gene data show CDR1 as MGHRA and CDR2 as YSYEKL. V dropped 1 base and J dropped 6 bases, with 4 bases sitting between them. The CDR3 spans 11 residues. This sample's treatment: 15 to 20 received Ad26.COV2.S at low or high dose, single or two shots; a few received placebo; per-sample allocation not given. Sampling took place 63 days after the first vaccine or placebo injection. Profiled with immunoSEQ multiplex PCR; TCRdb holds only in-frame clones, not every one. This sample yields approximately 350,000 clones, of which around 87% are seen a single time; around 3.6% belongs to the top ten.

The source was peripheral blood, collected in a trial of Ad26.COV2.S vaccine versus placebo. The sequence was collected from a person between 18 and 65 years old who received the Ad26.COV2.S COVID-19 vaccine or a placebo. This chain uses TRBV4-1 with TRBJ2-7; D is undetermined. The CDR3 loop is CASSQVGEQYF. In nucleotides, the CDR3 is TGCGCCAGCAGCCAAGTAGGCGAGCAGTACTTC.